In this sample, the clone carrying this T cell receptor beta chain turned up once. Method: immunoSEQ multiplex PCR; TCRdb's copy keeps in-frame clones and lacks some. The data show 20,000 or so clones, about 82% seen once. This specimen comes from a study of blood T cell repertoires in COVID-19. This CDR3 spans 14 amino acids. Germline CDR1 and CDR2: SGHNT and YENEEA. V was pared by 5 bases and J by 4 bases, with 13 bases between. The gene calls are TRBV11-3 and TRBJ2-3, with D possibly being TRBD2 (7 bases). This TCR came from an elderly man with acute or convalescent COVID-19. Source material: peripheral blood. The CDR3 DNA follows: TGTGCCAGCAGCCAGAGGGGGGGCCCAGATACGCAGTATTTT. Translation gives CASSQRGGPDTQYF.